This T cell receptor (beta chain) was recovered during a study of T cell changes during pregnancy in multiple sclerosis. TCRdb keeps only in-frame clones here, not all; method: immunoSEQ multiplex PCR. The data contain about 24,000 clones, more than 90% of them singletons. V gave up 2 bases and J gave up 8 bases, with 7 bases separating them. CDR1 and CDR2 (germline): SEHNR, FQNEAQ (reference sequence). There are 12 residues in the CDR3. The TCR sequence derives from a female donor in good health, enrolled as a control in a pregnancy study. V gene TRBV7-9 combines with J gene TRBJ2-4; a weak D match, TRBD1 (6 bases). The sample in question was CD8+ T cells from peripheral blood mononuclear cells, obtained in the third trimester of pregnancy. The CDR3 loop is CASSLSGDIQYF. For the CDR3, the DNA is TGTGCCAGCAGCTTATCAGGGGACATTCAGTACTTC.